These T cell receptor beta chains were read from a single sample in a study of blood T cell repertoires in COVID-19. Libraries were prepared by immunoSEQ multiplex PCR; TCRdb keeps only in-frame clonotypes and omits some of them. The sample lists 200,000 to 250,000 clones, about 90% occurring once. Sequencing input: peripheral blood. These receptors originate from a man aged 18-30 years with active or convalescent COVID-19. The CDR3 runs from the conserved cysteine through the conserved F or W. D genes are given only for firm matches. Size is stated for part of the rows, as once, few or many counts, or as a class when the clone is expanded.

abundance,d_gene,j_gene,v_gene,CDR3aa,CDR3nt
NA,TRBD1,TRBJ1-2,TRBV28,CASSWTGIDGYTF,TGTGCCAGCAGTTGGACAGGGATCGACGGCTACACCTTC
NA,NA,TRBJ1-3,TRBV7-9,CASSFGSSGNTIYF,TGTGCCAGCAGCTTTGGGAGCTCTGGAAACACCATATATTTT
NA,NA,TRBJ2-2,TRBV7-3,CASSSPDLNTGELFF,TGTGCCAGCAGCTCCCCGGACTTAAACACCGGGGAGCTGTTTTTT
NA,TRBD1,TRBJ1-4,TRBV6-5,CASSLRGRDEKLFF,TGTGCCAGCAGTTTAAGGGGGCGCGATGAAAAACTGTTTTTT
NA,TRBD1,TRBJ1-2,TRBV7-2,CASSQKLQGLNYGYTF,TGTGCCAGCAGCCAAAAGCTACAGGGGTTAAACTATGGCTACACCTTC
NA,NA,TRBJ2-1,TRBV21-1,CASNRGLCGRVQRNEQFF,TGTGCCAGCAACAGGGGGCTGTGCGGGAGGGTCCAACGCAATGAGCAGTTCTTC
NA,NA,TRBJ2-5,TRBV11-1,CASSLGSGDGTQYF,TGTGCCAGCAGCTTAGGATCTGGAGACGGGACCCAGTACTTC
NA,TRBD2,TRBJ2-1,TRBV7-2,CASSSGTSGNEQFF,TGTGCCAGCAGCTCCGGGACTAGCGGCAATGAGCAGTTCTTC
NA,TRBD2,TRBJ2-1,TRBV6-5,CASSPRAGGHNEQFF,TGTGCCAGCAGTCCCCGGGCGGGAGGGCACAATGAGCAGTTCTTC
NA,NA,TRBJ2-7,TRBV5-1,CASSTGGPLEQYF,TGCGCCAGCAGCACCGGAGGGCCCCTCGAGCAGTACTTC
NA,TRBD2,TRBJ2-7,TRBV18,CASSPTSGSNYYEQYF,TGTGCCAGCTCACCAACGAGCGGGAGTAATTACTACGAGCAGTACTTC
NA,TRBD1,TRBJ2-1,TRBV7-2,CASSRGTGGFNEQFF,TGTGCCAGCAGCAGAGGGACAGGGGGCTTCAATGAGCAGTTCTTC
NA,TRBD1,TRBJ1-6,TRBV4-2,CASSQDRQGTSPLHF,TGTGCCAGCAGCCAAGACCGACAGGGAACCTCACCCCTCCACTTT
once,TRBD1,TRBJ1-4,TRBV5-4,CASSLDGTGGATNEKLFF,TGTGCCAGCAGCTTGGACGGGACAGGGGGCGCGACTAATGAAAAACTGTTTTTT
once,NA,TRBJ2-3,TRBV6-5,CASSIQGEGTDTQYF,TGTGCCAGCAGTATTCAGGGTGAGGGCACAGATACGCAGTATTTT
NA,NA,TRBJ1-4,TRBV11-2,CASSLQGADEKLFF,TGTGCCAGCAGCTTACAAGGAGCGGATGAAAAACTGTTTTTT
NA,NA,TRBJ2-7,TRBV5-4,CASSFGGPRAPTEQYF,TGTGCCAGCAGCTTTGGAGGACCCCGGGCGCCTACCGAGCAGTACTTC
once,NA,TRBJ1-4,TRBV28,CASSPSGATNEKLFF,TGTGCCAGCAGTCCCTCGGGGGCAACTAATGAAAAACTGTTTTTT
NA,NA,TRBJ2-7,TRBV15,CATSWDKGSYEQYF,TGTGCCACCAGCTGGGACAAAGGCAGCTACGAGCAGTACTTC
NA,NA,TRBJ1-5,TRBV3-1/TRBV3-2,CASSQRGAYIQPQHF,TGTGCCAGCAGCCAACGGGGGGCTTATATTCAGCCCCAGCATTTT
NA,NA,TRBJ1-2,TRBV28,CASNKMTGNYGYTF,TGTGCCAGCAACAAGATGACAGGAAACTATGGCTACACCTTC
once,TRBD2,TRBJ2-7,TRBV7-6,CASSSGTSGGPYEQYF,TGTGCCAGCAGCTCGGGGACTAGCGGGGGACCCTACGAGCAGTACTTC
NA,TRBD2,TRBJ2-3,TRBV12-5,CASGLVAGAVADTQYF,TGTGCTAGTGGTTTGGTAGCGGGAGCGGTCGCAGATACGCAGTATTTT
NA,TRBD1,TRBJ2-5,TRBV30,CAWRGAGGAETQYF,TGTGCCTGGAGAGGGGCAGGGGGCGCCGAGACCCAGTACTTC
NA,NA,TRBJ2-5,TRBV10-3,CAISEVGHQETQYF,TGTGCCATCAGTGAGGTGGGCCATCAAGAGACCCAGTACTTC
NA,NA,TRBJ1-2,TRBV6-5,CASSSEGSGGYTF,TGTGCCAGCAGTTCGGAAGGATCAGGGGGCTACACCTTC
NA,TRBD2,TRBJ2-1,TRBV4-1,CASSQVGGTYNEQFF,TGCGCCAGCAGCCAAGTCGGGGGGACCTACAATGAGCAGTTCTTC
NA,NA,TRBJ1-5,TRBV7-8,CASSARGNSNNQPQHF,TGTGCCAGCAGCGCAAGGGGAAACAGTAACAATCAGCCCCAGCATTTT
NA,NA,TRBJ1-1,TRBV2,CASRGLDLNEAFF,TGTGCCAGCAGGGGACTGGACCTCAATGAAGCTTTCTTT
NA,NA,TRBJ1-4,TRBV24-1,CATSGGSPEKLFF,TGTGCCACCAGTGGAGGGTCGCCTGAAAAACTGTTTTTT
NA,NA,TRBJ2-1,TRBV27,CASSSSWSGKGEQFF,TGTGCCAGCAGCTCCTCGTGGAGCGGAAAGGGTGAGCAGTTCTTC
NA,TRBD2,TRBJ2-1,TRBV5-5,CASSSAGLSYNEQFF,TGTGCCAGCAGTTCAGCGGGACTGTCCTACAATGAGCAGTTCTTC
NA,NA,TRBJ1-2,TRBV19,CASSIDHFSGQRNGYTF,TGTGCCAGTAGTATAGATCATTTTTCGGGACAACGAAATGGCTACACCTTC
NA,NA,TRBJ2-7,TRBV7-8,CASSPSVGRSYEQYF,TGTGCCAGCAGCCCGTCAGTGGGCCGCTCCTACGAGCAGTACTTC
NA,TRBD1,TRBJ2-2,TRBV6-5,CASSYRGTGLSGELFF,TGTGCCAGCAGTTACCGGGGGACAGGCTTGTCCGGGGAGCTGTTTTTT
NA,TRBD2,TRBJ2-5,TRBV9,CASSTDGRGVETQYF,TGTGCCAGCAGCACCGACGGGAGGGGGGTAGAGACCCAGTACTTC
NA,TRBD2,TRBJ2-7,TRBV14,CASSSRSGRSDEQYF,TGTGCCAGCAGCTCCCGTAGCGGGAGGAGCGACGAGCAGTACTTC
NA,NA,TRBJ1-2,TRBV6-4,CASSDGLHADSSGYTF,TGTGCCAGCAGTGACGGGTTACATGCTGACTCCTCTGGCTACACCTTC
NA,NA,TRBJ1-2,TRBV5-6,CASSVGGRNYGYTF,TGTGCCAGCAGCGTGGGGGGCCGAAACTATGGCTACACCTTC
NA,NA,TRBJ2-1,TRBV9,CASSVGTPGNEQFF,TGTGCCAGCAGCGTAGGGACCCCAGGGAATGAGCAGTTCTTC
NA,NA,TRBJ2-2,TRBV5-4,CASTPNVGKTSNTGELFF,TGTGCCAGCACCCCAAATGTCGGGAAAACTTCGAACACCGGGGAGCTGTTTTTT
few,TRBD1,TRBJ1-2,TRBV19,CASSISGQVALYYGYTF,TGTGCCAGTAGTATCTCCGGACAGGTAGCCTTATATTATGGCTACACCTTC
NA,NA,TRBJ1-5,TRBV4-2,CASSQTGGNSNQPQHF,TGTGCCAGCAGCCAAACCGGAGGGAATAGCAATCAGCCCCAGCATTTT
NA,NA,TRBJ2-1,TRBV29-1,CSGEGQYNEQFF,TGCAGCGGTGAGGGCCAATACAATGAGCAGTTCTTC
NA,TRBD1,TRBJ1-5,TRBV5-6,CASSLSLDRAGNQPQHF,TGTGCCAGCAGCCTAAGCCTCGACAGGGCCGGGAATCAGCCCCAGCATTTT
NA,TRBD2,TRBJ2-3,TRBV5-3,CARSLGLAATDTQYF,TGTGCCAGAAGCTTGGGACTAGCGGCCACAGATACGCAGTATTTT
NA,TRBD1,TRBJ1-1,TRBV19,CASSPSPGTGDTEAFF,TGTGCCAGTAGTCCAAGCCCCGGGACAGGGGACACTGAAGCTTTCTTT
NA,TRBD1,TRBJ2-7,TRBV9,CASGTGTGGSYEQYF,TGTGCCAGCGGGACCGGGACAGGGGGCTCCTACGAGCAGTACTTC
once,TRBD2,TRBJ2-2,TRBV19,CASSIGGLAGYTGELFF,TGTGCCAGTAGTATAGGGGGACTAGCGGGTTACACCGGGGAGCTGTTTTTT
once,TRBD2,TRBJ2-5,TRBV27,CASMVASGRKYQETQYF,TGTGCCAGCATGGTTGCTAGCGGGAGGAAATACCAAGAGACCCAGTACTTC